Here is one TCR beta chain with its context. Only in-frame clones appear in the TCRdb table, and some are missing; sequencing was by immunoSEQ multiplex PCR. This sample has 50,000 to 75,000 clones, with approximately 89% found just once. The sample is drawn from a study of OX40 agonist ivuxolimab in advanced cancers. This CDR3 has 14 amino acids. The germline CDR1 and CDR2 sequences are SGDLS and YYNGEE. The V and J ends lost 3 bases and 4 bases, in that order; junction bases with no gene match: 6. Source: CD4+ or CD8+ T cells sorted from blood, taken in a trial of the OX40 agonist ivuxolimab. This TCR derives from an adult with an advanced solid tumor such as melanoma, head and neck, liver or kidney cancer. This chain links TRBV9 with TRBJ2-7; 8 bases line up with TRBD1. CDR3 loop: CASSGRDRSYEQYF. In nucleotides, the CDR3 is TGTGCCAGCAGCGGCCGGGACAGGAGTTACGAGCAGTACTTC.